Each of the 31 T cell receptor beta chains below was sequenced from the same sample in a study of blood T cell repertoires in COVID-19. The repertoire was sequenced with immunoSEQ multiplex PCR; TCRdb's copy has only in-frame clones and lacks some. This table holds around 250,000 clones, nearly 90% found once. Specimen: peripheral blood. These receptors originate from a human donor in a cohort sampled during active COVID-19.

The CDR3 DNA sequence: TGTGCCAGCAGTTCCCCAACGAGGGACACTGAAGCTTTCTTT. Its protein product is CASSSPTRDTEAFF. The genes are TRBV9 and TRBJ1-1; D gene uncertain. Germline V gives CDR1 SGDLS, CDR2 YYNGEE. The CDR3 loop spans 14 amino acids. Trimming left V 5 bases short and J 3 bases short, with 14 bases between.

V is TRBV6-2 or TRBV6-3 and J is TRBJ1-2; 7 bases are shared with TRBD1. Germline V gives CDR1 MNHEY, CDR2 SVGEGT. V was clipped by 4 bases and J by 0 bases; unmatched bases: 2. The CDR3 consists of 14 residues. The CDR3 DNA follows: TGTGCCAGCAGTTCGACAGGGACTAACTATGGCTACACCTTC. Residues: CASSSTGTNYGYTF.

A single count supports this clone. CDR3 protein: CASSRGDSLECAFF. CDR3 nucleotide sequence: TGTGCCAGCAGCAGGGGGGACAGCCTAGAGTGTGCTTTCTTT. The chain combines TRBV6-2 or TRBV6-3 with TRBJ1-1; TRBD1 matches at 7 bases. Trimming at V came to 6 bases and at J to 11 bases, leaving 15 bases not matched to a gene. The CDR3 totals 14 residues. Germline CDR1 MNHEY, CDR2 SVGEGT.

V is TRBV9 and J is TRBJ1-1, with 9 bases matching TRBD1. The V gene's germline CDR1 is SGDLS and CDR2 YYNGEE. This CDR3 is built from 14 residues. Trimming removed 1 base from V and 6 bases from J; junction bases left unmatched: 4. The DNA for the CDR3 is TGTGCCAGCAGCGTAATGGACAGGGGAGCTGAAGCTTTCTTT. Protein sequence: CASSVMDRGAEAFF.

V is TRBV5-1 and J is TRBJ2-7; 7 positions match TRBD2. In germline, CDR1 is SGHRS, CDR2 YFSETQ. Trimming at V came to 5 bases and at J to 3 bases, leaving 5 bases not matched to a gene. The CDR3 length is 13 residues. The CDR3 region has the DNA TGCGCCAGCAGACCAGGGACTAACTACGAGCAGTACTTC. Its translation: CASRPGTNYEQYF.

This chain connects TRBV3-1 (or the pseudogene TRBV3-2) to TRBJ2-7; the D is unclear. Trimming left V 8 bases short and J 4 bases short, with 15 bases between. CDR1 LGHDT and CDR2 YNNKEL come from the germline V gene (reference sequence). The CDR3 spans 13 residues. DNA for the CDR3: TGTGCCAGCGGCACATCTACAGCATACGAGCAGTACTTC. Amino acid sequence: CASGTSTAYEQYF.

The CDR3 nucleotides read TGTGCCAGCAGCTTCGGGACAGGGATCGCCTACGAGCAGTACTTC. Translated, it gives CASSFGTGIAYEQYF. This rearrangement joins TRBV7-9 to TRBJ2-7; 9 nucleotides line up with TRBD1. Germline V gives CDR1 SEHNR, CDR2 FQNEAQ (reference sequence). CDR3 size: 15 residues. V trimming: 3 bases; J trimming: 2 bases; junction bases outside the gene matches: 5.

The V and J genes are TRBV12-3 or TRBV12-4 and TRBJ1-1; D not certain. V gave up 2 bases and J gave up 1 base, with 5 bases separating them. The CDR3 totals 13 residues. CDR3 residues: CASSLQKNTEAFF. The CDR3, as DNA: TGTGCCAGCAGTTTACAGAAGAACACTGAAGCTTTCTTT.

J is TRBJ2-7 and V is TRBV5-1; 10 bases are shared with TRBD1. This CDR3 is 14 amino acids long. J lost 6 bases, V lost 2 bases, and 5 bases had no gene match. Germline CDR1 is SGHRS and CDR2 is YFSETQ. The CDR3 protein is CASSLRQGAGEQYF. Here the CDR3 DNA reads TGCGCCAGCAGCTTACGACAGGGGGCTGGCGAGCAGTACTTC.

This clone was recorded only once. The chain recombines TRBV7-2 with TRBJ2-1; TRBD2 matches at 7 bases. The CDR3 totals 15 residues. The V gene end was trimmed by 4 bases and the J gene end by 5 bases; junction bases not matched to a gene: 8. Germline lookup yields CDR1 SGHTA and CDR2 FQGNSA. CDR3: CASSSGGRRDNEQFF. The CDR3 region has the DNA TGTGCCAGCAGCTCGGGGGGACGCAGGGACAATGAGCAGTTCTTC. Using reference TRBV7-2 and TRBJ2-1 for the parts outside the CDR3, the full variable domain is GAGVSQSPSNKVTEKGKDVELRCDPISGHTALYWYRQSLGQGLEFLIYFQGNSAPDKSGLPSDRFSAERTGGSVSTLTIQRTQQEDSAVYLCASSSGGRRDNEQFFGPGTRLTVL.

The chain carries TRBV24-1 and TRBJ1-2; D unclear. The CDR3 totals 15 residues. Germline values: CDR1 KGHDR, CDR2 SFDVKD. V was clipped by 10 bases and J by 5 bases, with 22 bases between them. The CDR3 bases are TGTGCCACTCGTCATTTAACCCGAGGGAAATATGGCTACACCTTC. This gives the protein CATRHLTRGKYGYTF.

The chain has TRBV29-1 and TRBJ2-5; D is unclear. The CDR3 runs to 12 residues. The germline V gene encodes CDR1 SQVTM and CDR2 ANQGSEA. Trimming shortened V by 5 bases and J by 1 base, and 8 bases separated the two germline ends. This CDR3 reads CSVILVQETQYF. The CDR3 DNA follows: TGCAGCGTTATACTGGTCCAAGAGACCCAGTACTTC. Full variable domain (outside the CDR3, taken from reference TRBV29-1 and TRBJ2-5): SAVISQKPSRDICQRGTSLTIQCQVDSQVTMMFWYRQQPGQSLTLIATANQGSEATYESGFVIDKFPISRPNLTFSTLTVSNMSPEDSSIYLCSVILVQETQYFGPGTRLLVL.

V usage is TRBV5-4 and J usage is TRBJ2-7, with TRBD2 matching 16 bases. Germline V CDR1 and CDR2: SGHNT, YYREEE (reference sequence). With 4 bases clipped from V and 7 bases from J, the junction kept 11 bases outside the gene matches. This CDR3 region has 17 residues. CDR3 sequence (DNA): TGTGCCAGCAGCCTCCCGCACCCGGGACTAGCGGGGGGGGAGCAGTACTTC. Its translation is CASSLPHPGLAGGEQYF.

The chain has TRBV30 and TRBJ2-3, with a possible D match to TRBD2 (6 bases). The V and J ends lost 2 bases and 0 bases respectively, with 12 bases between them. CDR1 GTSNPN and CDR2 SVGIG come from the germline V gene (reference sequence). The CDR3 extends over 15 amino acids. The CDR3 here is CAWSRGGTSTDTQYF. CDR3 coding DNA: TGTGCCTGGAGTCGCGGCGGGACTAGCACAGATACGCAGTATTTT.

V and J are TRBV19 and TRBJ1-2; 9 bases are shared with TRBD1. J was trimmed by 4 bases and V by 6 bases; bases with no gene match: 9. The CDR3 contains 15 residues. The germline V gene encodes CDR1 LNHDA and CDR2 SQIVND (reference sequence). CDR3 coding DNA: TGTGCCAGTAGGAGAGGACAGGGGATGGGCTATGGCTACACCTTC. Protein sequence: CASRRGQGMGYGYTF. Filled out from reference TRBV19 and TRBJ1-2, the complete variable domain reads DGGITQSPKYLFRKEGQNVTLSCEQNLNHDAMYWYRQDPGQGLRLIYYSQIVNDFQKGDIAEGYSVSREKKESFPLTVTSAQKNPTAFYLCASRRGQGMGYGYTFGSGTRLTVV.

The CDR3 coding sequence is TGCGCCAGCAGTGAGTCGTCCGGACAGGGGAATGAAAAACTGTTTTTT. Protein: CASSESSGQGNEKLFF. The chain couples TRBV10-2 to TRBJ1-4; 9 nucleotides match TRBD1. This CDR3 comprises 16 residues. Germline values: CDR1 WSHSY, CDR2 SAAADI. V gave up 0 bases and J gave up 5 bases; unmatched junction bases: 4.

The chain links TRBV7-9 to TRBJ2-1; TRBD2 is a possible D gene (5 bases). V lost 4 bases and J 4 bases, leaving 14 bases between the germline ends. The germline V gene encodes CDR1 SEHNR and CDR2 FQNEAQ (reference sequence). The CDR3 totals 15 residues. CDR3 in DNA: TGTGCCAGCAGCTCCGGACTCCGAATATACAATGAGCAGTTCTTC. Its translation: CASSSGLRIYNEQFF. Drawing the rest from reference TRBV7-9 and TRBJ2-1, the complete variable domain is DTGVSQNPRHKITKRGQNVTFRCDPISEHNRLYWYRQTLGQGPEFLTYFQNEAQLEKSRLLSDRFSAERPKGSFSTLEIQRTEQGDSAMYLCASSSGLRIYNEQFFGPGTRLTVL.

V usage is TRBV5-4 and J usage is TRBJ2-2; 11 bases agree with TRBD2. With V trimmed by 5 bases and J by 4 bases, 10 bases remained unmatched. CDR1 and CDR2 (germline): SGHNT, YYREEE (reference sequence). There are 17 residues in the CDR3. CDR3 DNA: TGTGCCAGCAGGTATAGCGGGAGGGCGGGTTTCACCGGGGAGCTGTTTTTT. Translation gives CASRYSGRAGFTGELFF.

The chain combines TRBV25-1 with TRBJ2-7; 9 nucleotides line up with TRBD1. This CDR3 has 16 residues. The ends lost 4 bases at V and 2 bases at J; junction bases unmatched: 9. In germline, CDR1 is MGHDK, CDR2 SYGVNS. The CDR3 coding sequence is TGTGCCAGCAGTGGTTACCGGGACAGGGAGACCTACGAGCAGTACTTC. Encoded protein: CASSGYRDRETYEQYF.

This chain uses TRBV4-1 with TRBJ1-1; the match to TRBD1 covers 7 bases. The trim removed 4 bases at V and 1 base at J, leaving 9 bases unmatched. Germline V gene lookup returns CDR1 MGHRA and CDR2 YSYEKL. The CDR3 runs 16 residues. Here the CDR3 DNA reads TGCGCCAGCAGCCCCCGGGACAGTCGACAGAACACTGAAGCTTTCTTT. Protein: CASSPRDSRQNTEAFF.

CDR3 coding DNA: TGTGCCAGCAGCGGGGAGCGGAGGTACGAGCAGTACTTC. It encodes CASSGERRYEQYF. The V and J genes are TRBV19 and TRBJ2-7; 7 nucleotides match TRBD2. The V segment lost 9 bases and the J segment 4 bases; nucleotides outside the gene matches: 9. The germline gives CDR1 LNHDA, CDR2 SQIVND (reference sequence). The CDR3 totals 13 residues.

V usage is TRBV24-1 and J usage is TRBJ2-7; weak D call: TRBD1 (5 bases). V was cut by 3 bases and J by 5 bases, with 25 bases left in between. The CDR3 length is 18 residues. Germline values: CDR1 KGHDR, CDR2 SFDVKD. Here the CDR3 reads CATSDHLGRASVPDEQYF. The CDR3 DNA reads TGTGCCACCAGTGATCACCTTGGCAGGGCCAGTGTTCCGGACGAGCAGTACTTC.

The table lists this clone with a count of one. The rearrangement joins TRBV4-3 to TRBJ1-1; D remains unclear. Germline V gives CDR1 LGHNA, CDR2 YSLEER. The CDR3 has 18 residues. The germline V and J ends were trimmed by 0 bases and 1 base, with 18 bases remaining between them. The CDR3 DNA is TGCGCCAGCAGCCAAGATGCCGGAACAGTTGTTTGGAACACTGAAGCTTTCTTT. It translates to CASSQDAGTVVWNTEAFF.

The CDR3 DNA follows: TGCGCCAGCAGCCAAGGGCCACTAACTACCTCCTACAATGAGCAGTTCTTC. This codes for CASSQGPLTTSYNEQFF. V gene TRBV4-1 combines with J gene TRBJ2-1; D not resolved. The germline V and J ends were trimmed by 1 base and 0 bases, with 13 bases remaining between them. The CDR3 extends over 17 amino acids. Germline V gene sequence: CDR1 MGHRA, CDR2 YSYEKL.

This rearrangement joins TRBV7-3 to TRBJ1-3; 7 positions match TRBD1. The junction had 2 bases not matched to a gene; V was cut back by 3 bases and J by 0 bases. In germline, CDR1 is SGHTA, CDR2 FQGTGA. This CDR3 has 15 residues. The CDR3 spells CASSFTGDSGNTIYF. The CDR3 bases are TGTGCCAGCAGCTTTACAGGGGACTCTGGAAACACCATATATTTT.

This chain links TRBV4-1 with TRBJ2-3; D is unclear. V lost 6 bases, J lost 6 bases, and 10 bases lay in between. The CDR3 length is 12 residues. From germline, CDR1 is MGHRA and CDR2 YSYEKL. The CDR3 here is CASSDRRDTQYF. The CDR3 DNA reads TGCGCCAGCAGTGACCGGCGGGATACGCAGTATTTT.

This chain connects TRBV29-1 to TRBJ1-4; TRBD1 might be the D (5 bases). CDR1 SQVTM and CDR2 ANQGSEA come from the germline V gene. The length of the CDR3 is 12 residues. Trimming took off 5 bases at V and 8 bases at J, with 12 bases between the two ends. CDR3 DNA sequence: TGCAGCGTTCAAAAGGGGAACGAAAAACTGTTTTTT. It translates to CSVQKGNEKLFF.

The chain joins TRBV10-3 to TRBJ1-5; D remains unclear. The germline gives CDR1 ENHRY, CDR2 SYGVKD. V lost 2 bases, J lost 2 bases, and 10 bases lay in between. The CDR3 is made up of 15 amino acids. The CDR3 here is CAISEGMRGNQPQHF. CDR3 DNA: TGTGCCATCAGTGAGGGGATGCGGGGCAATCAGCCCCAGCATTTT.

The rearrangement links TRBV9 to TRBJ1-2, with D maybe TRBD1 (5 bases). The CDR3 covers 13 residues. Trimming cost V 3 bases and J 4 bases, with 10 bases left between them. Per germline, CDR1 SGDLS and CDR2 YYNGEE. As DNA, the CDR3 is TGTGCCAGCAGCGATGGGGGGTCCTATGGCTACACCTTC. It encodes CASSDGGSYGYTF.

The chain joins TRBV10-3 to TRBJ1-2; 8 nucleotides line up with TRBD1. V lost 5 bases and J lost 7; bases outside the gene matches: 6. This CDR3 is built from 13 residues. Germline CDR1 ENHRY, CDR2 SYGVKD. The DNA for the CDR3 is TGTGCCATCAGTCATGACAGGGGAGGTGGCTACACCTTC. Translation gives CAISHDRGGGYTF.

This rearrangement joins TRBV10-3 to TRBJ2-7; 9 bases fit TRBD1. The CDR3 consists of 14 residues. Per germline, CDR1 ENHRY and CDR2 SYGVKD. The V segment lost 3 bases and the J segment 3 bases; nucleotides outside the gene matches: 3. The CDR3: CAISESGQGYEQYF. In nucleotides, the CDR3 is TGTGCCATCAGTGAATCGGGACAGGGCTACGAGCAGTACTTC.